This T cell receptor (beta chain) is drawn from a study of cytomegalovirus exposure and HLA in healthy donors. This clone was seen just once. CDR3 size: 15 residues. With 0 bases removed from V and 4 bases from J, the gap between germline ends came to 13 bases. Germline V gene data show CDR1 as MNHNY and CDR2 as SVGAGI (reference sequence). Both 60 Vbeta primers and 13 Jbeta primers went into the PCR. Profiled with immunoSEQ multiplex PCR; TCRdb holds only in-frame clones, not every one. The sample consists of 150,000 to 200,000 clones, approximately 70% of them appearing once. The source is a human donor in good health. Source material: PBMCs. J is TRBJ2-7 and V is TRBV6-6; D not resolved. CDR3 bases: TGTGCCAGCAGTTACTCTGGGCCAGCCGAGTACGAGCAGTACTTC. Its protein product is CASSYSGPAEYEQYF.